This T cell receptor (beta chain) derives from a study of beta chain features in type 1 diabetes. The study, taken as a whole, reports: All four CD4+ subsets from Type 1 diabetes patients carried moderately but significantly shorter TCRB CDR3s.

This clone showed up just a few times. As yet, its antigen is unknown. Germline V lookup: CDR1 SQVTM, CDR2 ANQGSEA. Trimming stripped 4 bases from V and 0 bases from J, with 10 bases between. The CDR3 spans 14 residues. Expressed TCRB transcripts were sequenced because the entire RNA isolate underwent reverse transcription. Naive, central memory and regulatory T cell samples yielded about 3.57 million reads on average. Only in-frame clones appear in the TCRdb table, and some are missing; sequencing was by immunoSEQ multiplex PCR. The sample yields a few hundred thousand clones, 14% seen once. The rearrangement joins TRBV29-1 to TRBJ2-1; the D is unclear. This receptor was identified in a man in his thirties or forties in good health. Specimen: central memory CD4+ T cells from blood. In DNA form, the CDR3 reads TGCAGCGTTGGGGAAGCGAGCTCCTACAATGAGCAGTTCTTC. Its protein is CSVGEASSYNEQFF.